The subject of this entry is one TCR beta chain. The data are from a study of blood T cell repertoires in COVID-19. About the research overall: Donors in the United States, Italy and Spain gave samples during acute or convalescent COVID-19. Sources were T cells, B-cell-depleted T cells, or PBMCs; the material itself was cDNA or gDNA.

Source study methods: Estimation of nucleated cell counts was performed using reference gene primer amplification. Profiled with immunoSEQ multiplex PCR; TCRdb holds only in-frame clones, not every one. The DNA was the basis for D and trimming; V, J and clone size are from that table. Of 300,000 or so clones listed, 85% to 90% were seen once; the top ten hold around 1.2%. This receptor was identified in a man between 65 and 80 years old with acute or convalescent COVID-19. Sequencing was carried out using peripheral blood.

The CDR3 coding sequence is TGTGCCAGCAGCACACCGGGGAACAATCAGCCCCAGCATTTT. Translated: CASSTPGNNQPQHF. The chain carries TRBV28 and TRBJ1-5; no clear D gene. The CDR3 has 14 residues. From germline, CDR1 is MDHEN and CDR2 SYDVKM. V shed 6 bases and J shed 3 bases, with 12 bases lying between them.